One sample yielded the 21 T cell receptor beta chains listed below, sequenced in a study of T cell repertoires in cytomegalovirus infection (dated by TCRdb to the late 2010s). Per the publication, the treatment or condition label means: in vitro stimulation with specific CMV peptide epitopes to enrich CMV-specific T cells. The listed sequencing device is Illumina HiSeq 1500. TCRdb reran the public reads through fastp at Q25 and MiXCR, keeping productive beta chains. Every entry covers one CDR3 protein and lists the most common genes and DNA from its rows. The table for this sample lists 700,000 to 900,000 distinct CDR3 sequences; 25% to 30% of them were counted only once. The biggest ten clones account for over 10% of the sample. These receptors lack a known antigen. The sample here was cultured CD8+ T cells from PBMCs, taken from culture after CMV antigen stimulation. The receptor source for this set is a human donor in good health (CMV status not recorded). Some clones in this sample may be carry-over from other donors' samples.

The rearrangement joins TRBV27 to TRBJ1-5, with D unclear. Germline lookup yields CDR1 MNHEY and CDR2 SMNVEV (reference sequence). The CDR3 has 13 amino acids. V lost 3 bases, J lost 11 bases, and 14 bases lay in between. CDR3 nucleotide sequence: TGTGCCAGCAGTTTCGGGTCCTATCAAGCCCAGCATTTT. It translates to CASSFGSYQAQHF.

V is TRBV6-5 and J is TRBJ2-5; no firm D call. V was shortened by 2 bases and J by 1 base, with 8 bases between the two germline ends. The CDR3 length is 14 residues. The germline V gene encodes CDR1 MNHEY and CDR2 SVGAGI. In DNA form, the CDR3 reads TGTGCCAGCAGTTACCCGGGTGTCCAAGAGACCCAGTACTTC. Translated, it gives CASSYPGVQETQYF.

This clonotype occurred many times. The V call is TRBV7-6, the J call TRBJ2-7; the D call may be TRBD1 or TRBD2 (5 bases each). This CDR3 contains 14 residues. Germline V gene sequence: CDR1 SGHVS, CDR2 FNYEAQ. Trimming left V 6 bases short and J 2 bases short, with 14 bases between. DNA of the CDR3: TGTGCCAGCAGTTGGGGGTCGGGGACCTACGAGCAGTACTTC. Its translation: CASSWGSGTYEQYF.

Many counts were recorded for this clonotype. The chain uses TRBV6-1 and TRBJ1-6; 7 nucleotides line up with TRBD1. With V trimmed by 5 bases and J by 8 bases, 6 bases remained unmatched. The germline V gene encodes CDR1 MNHNS and CDR2 SASEGT. This CDR3 contains 14 residues. The CDR3 DNA is TGTGCCAGCAGTTCGTACAGGGGTGATTCACCCCTCCACTTT. It is translated as CASSSYRGDSPLHF.

In this sample, this clonotype turned up many times. The chain combines TRBV7-2 with TRBJ1-5; D unclear. The CDR3 extends over 15 amino acids. CDR1 is SGHTA and CDR2 is FQGNSA in the germline V gene. V was pared by 0 bases and J by 6 bases, with 12 bases between. The CDR3 spells CASSLAEAGFQPQHF. The CDR3 bases are TGTGCCAGCAGCTTAGCAGAAGCGGGTTTTCAGCCCCAGCATTTT. Full variable domain (remainder filled in from reference TRBV7-2 and TRBJ1-5): GAGVSQSPSNKVTEKGKDVELRCDPISGHTALYWYRQSLGQGLEFLIYFQGNSAPDKSGLPSDRFSAERTGGSVSTLTIQRTQQEDSAVYLCASSLAEAGFQPQHFGDGTRLSIL.

This clonotype was seen a few times. The chain links TRBV15 to TRBJ2-5; 12 nucleotides agree with TRBD2. From germline, CDR1 is LNHNV and CDR2 YYDKDF (reference sequence). The CDR3 sequence is 15 residues long. V trimming: 3 bases; J trimming: 3 bases; junction bases outside the gene matches: 2. The CDR3 loop is CATSRASGGEETQYF. Here the CDR3 DNA reads TGTGCCACCAGCAGGGCTAGCGGGGGGGAAGAGACCCAGTACTTC.

This clonotype has more than one count but fewer than ten. The V call is TRBV4-2, the J call TRBJ2-7, with D uncertain. The CDR3 extends over 12 amino acids. Trimming removed 0 bases from V and 7 bases from J, with 7 bases in between. CDR1 LGHNA and CDR2 YNFKEQ come from the germline V gene. In DNA, the CDR3 is TGTGCCAGCAGCCAAGATCGACGAGAGCAGTACTTC. Protein: CASSQDRREQYF.

This clonotype was detected many times. The V call is TRBV7-8, the J call TRBJ2-2; perhaps TRBD1 as D (5 bases). CDR1 SGHVS and CDR2 FQNEAQ come from the germline V gene. The CDR3 runs 16 residues. The V end lost 5 bases, the J end lost 0 bases, and 13 bases lay between the germline ends. The CDR3 loop reads CASSPIAGTNTGELFF. Here the CDR3 DNA reads TGTGCCAGCAGCCCCATCGCAGGGACGAACACCGGGGAGCTGTTTTTT.

The J gene is TRBJ1-4, the V gene TRBV12-3 or TRBV12-4; no clear D gene. This CDR3 contains 13 residues. V was shortened by 6 bases and J by 7 bases, with 12 bases between the two germline ends. The CDR3: CASRGPNGEKLFF. CDR3 nucleotides: TGTGCCAGCAGGGGCCCTAACGGTGAAAAACTGTTTTTT.

In its sample, this clonotype was seen a few times. The genes are TRBV13 and TRBJ1-1, with D possibly being TRBD1 (6 bases). This CDR3 is 13 amino acids long. The V gene lost 4 bases and the J gene lost 12 bases, with 18 bases spanning the gap. Germline V gene data show CDR1 as PRHDT and CDR2 as FYEKMQ (reference sequence). Here the CDR3 DNA reads TGTGCCAGCAGCTCCGGGACGGCTAGGGGGTCTTTCTTT. This gives the protein CASSSGTARGSFF.

This clonotype has ten or more counts. The rearrangement uses TRBV7-2 and TRBJ2-3, with no clear D. V gave up 5 bases and J gave up 6 bases, with 15 bases separating them. The CDR3 has 14 amino acids. The germline V gene encodes CDR1 SGHTA and CDR2 FQGNSA. In nucleotides, the CDR3 is TGTGCCAGCAGCGCCCGCGACCCCGCGGATACGCAGTATTTT. Amino acid sequence: CASSARDPADTQYF.

CDR3 amino acids: CASRPRQGGETQYF. CDR3 bases: TGTGCCAGCAGACCCAGACAGGGAGGAGAGACCCAGTACTTC. The chain has TRBV27 and TRBJ2-5; a weak D match, TRBD1 (7 bases). V was cut by 6 bases and J by 4 bases, with 15 bases left in between. Germline V gene sequence: CDR1 MNHEY, CDR2 SMNVEV (reference sequence). The CDR3 is 14 residues long.

There are a few counts of this clonotype. V and J are TRBV6-6 and TRBJ1-5, with D possibly being TRBD1 (6 bases). Germline lookup yields CDR1 MNHNY and CDR2 SVGAGI (reference sequence). This CDR3 is built from 15 residues. Trimming removed 10 bases at V and 0 bases at J, with 16 bases between. The CDR3 region has the DNA TGTGCCACCAAACCGGGACACCTTAGCAATCAGCCCCAGCATTTT. It specifies CATKPGHLSNQPQHF.

The sample holds a few counts of this clonotype. CDR3 amino acids: CASSPRGVYNEQFF. CDR3 bases: TGTGCCAGCAGCCCCAGGGGGGTCTACAATGAGCAGTTCTTC. The chain uses TRBV5-4 and TRBJ2-1, with D maybe TRBD1 (7 bases). Germline V gives CDR1 SGHNT, CDR2 YYREEE (reference sequence). CDR3 length equals 14 residues. V was cut by 4 bases and J by 3 bases, with 11 bases left in between.

The chain joins TRBV7-8 to TRBJ2-1, with 8 bases aligning to TRBD2. This CDR3 comprises 18 residues. The V gene end was trimmed by 1 base and the J gene end by 6 bases; junction bases not matched to a gene: 14. Germline V gene lookup returns CDR1 SGHVS and CDR2 FQNEAQ. The CDR3 reads CASSLVSFSGASGNEQFF. The CDR3 DNA sequence: TGTGCCAGCAGCTTAGTATCGTTTAGCGGGGCATCGGGCAATGAGCAGTTCTTC.

This chain uses TRBV14 with TRBJ1-4, with D hard to call. Per germline, CDR1 SGHDN and CDR2 FVKESK. The length of the CDR3 is 15 residues. V lost 1 base and J lost 7, with 13 bases in between. CDR3 in amino acids: CASSQVGRVTEKLFF. For the CDR3, the DNA is TGTGCCAGCAGCCAAGTTGGAAGGGTTACTGAAAAACTGTTTTTT.

This clonotype was picked up a small number of times. The chain combines TRBV28 with TRBJ1-4; 9 nucleotides match TRBD1. V shed 4 bases, J shed 4 bases, and the junction held 10 bases outside the gene matches. In germline, CDR1 is MDHEN, CDR2 SYDVKM. The CDR3 has 17 amino acids. CDR3 region: CASSSSTGGSFNEKLFF. In DNA form, the CDR3 reads TGTGCCAGCAGTTCATCGACAGGGGGGTCGTTTAATGAAAAACTGTTTTTT.

As for this clonotype: One junction end disagrees with the germline gene, perhaps due to a read error. V gene TRBV7-6 combines with J gene TRBJ2-1; D is possibly TRBD1 (5 bases). The germline gives CDR1 SGHVS, CDR2 FNYEAQ. This CDR3 is 16 amino acids long. CDR3: CASSLGDSRPYNEQFF. The CDR3, as DNA: TGTGCTAGCAGCTTAGGTGACAGTCGTCCCTACAATGAGCAGTTCTTC.

The chain carries TRBV19 and TRBJ2-7; the match to TRBD1 covers 7 bases. J was trimmed by 7 bases and V by 6 bases; bases with no gene match: 12. The CDR3 spans 14 residues. Germline lookup yields CDR1 LNHDA and CDR2 SQIVND (reference sequence). CDR3: CASSGTARAREQYF. CDR3 in DNA: TGTGCCAGTAGCGGGACAGCAAGGGCTAGGGAGCAGTACTTC. The variable domain in full, completed from reference TRBV19 and TRBJ2-7, reads DGGITQSPKYLFRKEGQNVTLSCEQNLNHDAMYWYRQDPGQGLRLIYYSQIVNDFQKGDIAEGYSVSREKKESFPLTVTSAQKNPTAFYLCASSGTARAREQYFGPGTRLTVT.

This clonotype has a handful of counts. The chain combines TRBV29-1 with TRBJ2-1; TRBD2 aligns across 9 bases. Trimming cost V 7 bases and J 4 bases; bases outside gene matches: 8. CDR1 is SQVTM and CDR2 is ANQGSEA in the germline V gene. This CDR3 is built from 14 residues. The CDR3 coding sequence is TGCAGCGGCGGCCTAGCGGGGACATACAATGAGCAGTTCTTC. The encoded protein is CSGGLAGTYNEQFF.

The chain combines TRBV20-1 with TRBJ1-1, with D unresolved. Germline assignment: CDR1 DFQATT and CDR2 SNEGSKA (reference sequence). The V gene lost 0 bases and the J gene lost 1 base, with 9 bases spanning the gap. The CDR3 totals 14 residues. Here the CDR3 DNA reads TGCAGTGCTAGAGATCATGCATCGAACACTGAAGCTTTCTTT. Its translation is CSARDHASNTEAFF.